This TCR beta chain was documented in a study of blood T cell repertoires in COVID-19. On the study more broadly: The United States, Italy and Spain were the sources of the acute and convalescent COVID-19 samples. PBMCs, B-cell-depleted T cells, or T cells provided the cDNA or gDNA that made up the material.

It was during active infection that Seattle patients were enrolled and then longitudinally followed. Authors' data handling: Quantification of nucleated cells was approximated via reference gene primer amplification. The table came from immunoSEQ multiplex PCR; TCRdb's copy has only in-frame clones and leaves some out. V, J and clone size are taken as reported in that table, and D and trimming were inferred from the DNA itself. Of roughly 250,000 clones listed, approximately 85% are singletons. The CDR3 is 15 residues long. V was pared by 0 bases and J by 3 bases, with 10 bases between. Germline assignment: CDR1 SGDLS and CDR2 YYNGEE.

The sequencing input was peripheral blood. The chain links TRBV9 to TRBJ1-5; the D is unclear. The TCR was taken from a human donor with COVID-19, enrolled during active disease. The donor label of this sample is uncertain. DNA for the CDR3: TGTGCCAGCAGCGTAGGAAACAGCTTCAATCAGCCCCAGCATTTT. Translating it yields CASSVGNSFNQPQHF. Using reference TRBV9 and TRBJ1-5 for the parts outside the CDR3, the full variable domain is DSGVTQTPKHLITATGQRVTLRCSPRSGDLSVYWYQQSLDQGLQFLIQYYNGEERAKGNILERFSAQQFPDLHSELNLSSLELGDSALYFCASSVGNSFNQPQHFGDGTRLSIL.